The next 2 T cell receptor beta chains were all read from a single sample in a study of control samples from healthy donors and cancer patients. The assay was immunoSEQ multiplex PCR, and TCRdb's table has in-frame clones only and misses some. Its clone listing holds 150,000 to 200,000 clones. What was sequenced was blood. Source of these receptors: a woman aged 30 to 39 in good health.

The V and J genes are TRBV18 and TRBJ2-5; D possibly corresponds to TRBD2 (5 bases). V lost 3 bases to trimming and J lost 2 bases, with 7 bases between them. The CDR3 is made up of 13 amino acids. Germline V gives CDR1 KGHSH, CDR2 LQKENI. CDR3 in DNA: TGTGCCAGCTCACCCGGGGAGCAAGAGACCCAGTACTTC. It specifies CASSPGEQETQYF.

The chain recombines TRBV19 with TRBJ1-5; perhaps TRBD1 as D (6 bases). Germline V gene lookup returns CDR1 LNHDA and CDR2 SQIVND (reference sequence). The germline V and J ends were trimmed by 7 bases and 7 bases, with 17 bases remaining between them. CDR3 length equals 14 residues. The DNA for the CDR3 is TGTGCCAGTATCCCGGGAGGGGGGGCGCAGCCCCAGCATTTT. This codes for CASIPGGGAQPQHF.